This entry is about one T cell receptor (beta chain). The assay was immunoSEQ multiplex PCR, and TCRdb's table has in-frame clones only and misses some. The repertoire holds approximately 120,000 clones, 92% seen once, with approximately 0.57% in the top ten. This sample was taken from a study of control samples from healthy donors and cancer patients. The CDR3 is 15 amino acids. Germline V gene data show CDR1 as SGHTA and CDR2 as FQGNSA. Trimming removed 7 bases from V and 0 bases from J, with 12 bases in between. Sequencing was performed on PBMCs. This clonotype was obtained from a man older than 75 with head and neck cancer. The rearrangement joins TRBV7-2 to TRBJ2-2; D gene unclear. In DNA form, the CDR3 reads TGTGCCAGCACTCCCTGGGGAACGAACACCGGGGAGCTGTTTTTT. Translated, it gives CASTPWGTNTGELFF.